The source of this TCR beta chain is a study of T cell responses to AZD1222 COVID-19 vaccine. Notes on the study in general: Clonal diversity was possibly underestimated, and white British individuals and females predominated among donors. Researchers took repertoire samples only after the peak T cell response had come. Among spike-specific TCRs, nearly half reportedly target unmutated variant regions.

Method: immunoSEQ multiplex PCR; TCRdb's copy keeps in-frame clones and lacks some. The sample contains 150,000 to 200,000 clones, approximately 94% of which appear only once. The ends were cut back, 0 bases at V and 4 bases at J, with 2 bases in the middle. This CDR3 has 12 residues. Germline values: CDR1 SGHRS, CDR2 YFSETQ. In regard to this clone: What it recognizes is unknown.

This chain uses TRBV5-1 with TRBJ1-3; the D is unclear. This specimen was peripheral blood, taken 28 days after the second AZD1222 dose. The origin of this receptor is an adult who received the AZD1222 COVID-19 vaccine. The CDR3 coding sequence is TGCGCCAGCAGCTTGGACGGAAACACCATATATTTT. Translated: CASSLDGNTIYF.